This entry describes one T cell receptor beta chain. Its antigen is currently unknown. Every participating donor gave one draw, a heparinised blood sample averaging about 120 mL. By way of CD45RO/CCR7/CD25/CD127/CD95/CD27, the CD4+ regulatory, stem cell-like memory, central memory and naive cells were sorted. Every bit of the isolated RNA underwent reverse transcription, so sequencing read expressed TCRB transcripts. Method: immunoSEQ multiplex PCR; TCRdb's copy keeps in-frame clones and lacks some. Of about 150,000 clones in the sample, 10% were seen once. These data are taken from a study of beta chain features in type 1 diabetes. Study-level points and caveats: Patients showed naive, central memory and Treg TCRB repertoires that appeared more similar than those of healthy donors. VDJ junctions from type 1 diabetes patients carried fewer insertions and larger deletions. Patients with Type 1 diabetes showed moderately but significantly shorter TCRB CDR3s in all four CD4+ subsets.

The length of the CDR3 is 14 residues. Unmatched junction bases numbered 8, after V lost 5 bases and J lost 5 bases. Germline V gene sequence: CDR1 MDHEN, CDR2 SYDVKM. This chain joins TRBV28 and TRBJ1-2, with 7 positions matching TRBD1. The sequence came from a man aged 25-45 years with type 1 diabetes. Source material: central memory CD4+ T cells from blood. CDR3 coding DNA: TGTGCCAGCAGTCCGGGACAGAGGACTTATGGCTACACCTTC. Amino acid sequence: CASSPGQRTYGYTF.